This T cell receptor beta chain stems from a study of molecular identifiers for immune sequencing clone quantification. The study's findings and limits: Clone sizes could be underestimated for highly expanded clones when identical TCR molecules share a barcode.

CDR3 length: 17 amino acids. Germline loops: CDR1 ENHRY, CDR2 SYGVKD. The junction had 14 bases not matched to a gene; V was cut back by 4 bases and J by 4 bases. Bulk TCR libraries used previously described methods and listed TCR primers. A single record per CDR3 protein comes from TCRdb applying MiXCR to the PCR reads. In the table there are roughly 320,000 distinct CDR3 sequences, 24% of which are singletons. Regarding this clonotype: Its specificity is not known.

Sequencing was carried out using naive CD8+ T cells from blood, with Jurkat cell RNA spiked in. Documented subset: FACS-sorted CD8+CD4-CCR7+CD45RA+ naive T cells. This sequence originates from a human donor in good health. Some libraries in this study had Jurkat cell RNA spiked in. The chain employs TRBV10-3 and TRBJ2-7; TRBD2 agrees at 9 bases. CDR3 sequence reads: CAISGPDLAGGPYEQYF. For the CDR3, the DNA is TGTGCCATCAGTGGGCCCGACTTGGCGGGGGGGCCATACGAGCAGTACTTC.